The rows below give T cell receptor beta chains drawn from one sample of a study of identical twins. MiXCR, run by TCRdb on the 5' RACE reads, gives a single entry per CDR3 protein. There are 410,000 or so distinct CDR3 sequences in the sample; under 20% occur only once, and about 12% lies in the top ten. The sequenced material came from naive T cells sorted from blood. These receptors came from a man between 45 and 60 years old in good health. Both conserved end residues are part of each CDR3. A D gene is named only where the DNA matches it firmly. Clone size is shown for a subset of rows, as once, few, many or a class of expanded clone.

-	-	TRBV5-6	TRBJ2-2	TGTGCCAGCAGCATTACAGAGGCCGGGGAGCTGTTTTTT	CASSITEAGELFF
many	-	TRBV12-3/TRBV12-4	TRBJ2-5	TGTGCCAGCAGTTTAGGCAGGGTCGAGACCCAGTACTTC	CASSLGRVETQYF
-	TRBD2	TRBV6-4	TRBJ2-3	TGTGCCAGCAGCTCGACTAGCGGGCCAGATACGCAGTATTTT	CASSSTSGPDTQYF
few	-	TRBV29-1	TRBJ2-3	TGCAGCGTCGACAGCGGGCAGGGGCTAGATACGCAGTATTTT	CSVDSGQGLDTQYF
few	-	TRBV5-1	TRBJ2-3	TGCGCCAGCAGCAGCCGGGACTCATCTTCTTACACAGATACGCAGTATTTT	CASSSRDSSSYTDTQYF
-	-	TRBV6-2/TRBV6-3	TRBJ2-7	TGTGCCAGCAGTCGGACTACCTACGAGCAGTACTTC	CASSRTTYEQYF
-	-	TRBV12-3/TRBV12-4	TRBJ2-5	TGTGCCAGCAGTAATCCCGGGACGGCTCAAGAGACCCAGTACTTC	CASSNPGTAQETQYF
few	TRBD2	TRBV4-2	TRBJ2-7	TGTGCCAGCAGCCAGGAATTTAGCGGGGGAAATTACGAGCAGTACTTC	CASSQEFSGGNYEQYF
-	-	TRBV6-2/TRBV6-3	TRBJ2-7	TGTGCCAGCAGTTACACCCCTTACGAGCAGTACTTC	CASSYTPYEQYF
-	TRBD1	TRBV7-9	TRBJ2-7	TGTGCCAGCAGCGCAACAGTAGGGACAGGGTCCCACGAGCAGTACTTC	CASSATVGTGSHEQYF
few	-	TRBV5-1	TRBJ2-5	TGCGCCAGCAGATTTAGGGGGAGCCCCCAAGAGACCCAGTACTTC	CASRFRGSPQETQYF
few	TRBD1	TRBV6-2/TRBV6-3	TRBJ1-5	TGTGCCAGCGCTTGGGCAGGGGGCAACAATCAGCCCCAGCATTTT	CASAWAGGNNQPQHF
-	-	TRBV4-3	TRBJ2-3	TGCGCCAGCAGCCAAGATCAGAGCTTTGGACCCCTCGCCACAGATACGCAGTATTTT	CASSQDQSFGPLATDTQYF
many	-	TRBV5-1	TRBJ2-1	TGCGCCAGCAGCCACAGCGCCCCGGGGTACAATGAGCAGTTCTTC	CASSHSAPGYNEQFF
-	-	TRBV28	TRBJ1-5	TGTGCCAGCAGTTGGGACGGCAACAATCAGCCCCAGCATTTT	CASSWDGNNQPQHF
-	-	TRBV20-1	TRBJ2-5	TGCAGTGCGTCCCCAGCAGGGAGCCGAGAGACCCAGTACTTC	CSASPAGSRETQYF
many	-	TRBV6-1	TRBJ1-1	TGTGCCAGCAGTAATCCCTTAAACACTGAAGCTTTCTTT	CASSNPLNTEAFF
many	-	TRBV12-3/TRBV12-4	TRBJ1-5	TGTGCCAGCAGTTTCACGGCCAATCAGCCCCAGCATTTT	CASSFTANQPQHF
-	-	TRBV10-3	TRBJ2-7	TGTGCCATCAGTGAACTCCTATCCCTAGGGGAACGAGGAGCCGAGCAGTACTTC	CAISELLSLGERGAEQYF
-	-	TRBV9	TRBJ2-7	TGTGCCAGCAGCGGTGACAGGCCCCACGAGCAGTACTTC	CASSGDRPHEQYF
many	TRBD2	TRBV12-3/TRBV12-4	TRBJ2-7	TGTGCCAGCAGTTTGGGCGGGGGGGCCAACGAGCAGTACTTC	CASSLGGGANEQYF
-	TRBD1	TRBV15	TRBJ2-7	TGTGCCACCAGCAGAGATCTGGGGACAGGGAAATACGAGCAGTACTTC	CATSRDLGTGKYEQYF
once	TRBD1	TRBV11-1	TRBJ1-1	TGTGCCAGCAGCAAATCAGGGGGCATCGCTGAAGCTTTCTTT	CASSKSGGIAEAFF
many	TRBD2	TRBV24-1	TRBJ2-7	TGTGCCACCATCGGACTAGCGGGGCCCCGCTACGAGCAGTACTTC	CATIGLAGPRYEQYF
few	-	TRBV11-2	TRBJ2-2	TGTGCCAGCAGCGATCGGAGGGCAGGGAACACCGGGGAGCTGTTTTTT	CASSDRRAGNTGELFF
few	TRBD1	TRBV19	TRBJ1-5	TGTGCCAGTAGAGGACAGGGAGGCAATCAGCCCCAGCATTTT	CASRGQGGNQPQHF
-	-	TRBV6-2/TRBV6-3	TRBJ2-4	TGTGCCAGCCGGGACCCGAGGAAAGCCAAAAACATTCAGTACTTC	CASRDPRKAKNIQYF
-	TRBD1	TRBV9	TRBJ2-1	TGTGCCAGCAGCGCCTCCTCGGGACAGCCCAATGAGCAGTTCTTC	CASSASSGQPNEQFF
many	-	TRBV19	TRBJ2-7	TGTGCCAGTAGTTTGACAGTGCCGGCCTACGAGCAGTACTTC	CASSLTVPAYEQYF
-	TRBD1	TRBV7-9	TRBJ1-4	TGTGCCAGCAGCTTAGCGATGACAGGGTTGAATGAAAAACTGTTTTTT	CASSLAMTGLNEKLFF
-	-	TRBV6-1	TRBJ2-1	TGTGCCAGCAGTGAAAGGGCGGTGGGGCCCCCCTACAATGAGCAGTTCTTC	CASSERAVGPPYNEQFF
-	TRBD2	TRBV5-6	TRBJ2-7	TGTGCCAGCAGCCCCGGGACTAGCGGGTGGTTCTACGAGCAGTACTTC	CASSPGTSGWFYEQYF
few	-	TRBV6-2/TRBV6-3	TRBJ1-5	TGTGCCAGCAGTCCACTGGGGGCTGATCAGCCCCAGCATTTT	CASSPLGADQPQHF
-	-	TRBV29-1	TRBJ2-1	TGCAGCGTTGAACTCGGGAGTGTACGGGATGAGCAGTTCTTC	CSVELGSVRDEQFF
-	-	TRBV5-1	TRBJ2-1	TGCGCCAGCAGCCAGGGAAGAAGCGATGAGCAGTTCTTC	CASSQGRSDEQFF
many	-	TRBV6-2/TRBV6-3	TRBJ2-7	TGTGCCAGCAGGCATGCCCCCTACGAGCAGTACTTC	CASRHAPYEQYF
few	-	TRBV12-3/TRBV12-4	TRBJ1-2	TGTGCCAGCAGTTTTCGGGAGGGGCCGACTAACTATGGCTACACCTTC	CASSFREGPTNYGYTF
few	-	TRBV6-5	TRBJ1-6	TGTGCCAGCAGTTACAGACGCTCCTATAATTCACCCCTCCACTTT	CASSYRRSYNSPLHF